Described below is a single TCR beta chain sequence and its context. A clone one base away is much larger, so this may be a read error. This sample was taken from a study of Graves' ophthalmopathy and Graves' hyperthyroidism. The overall study: Ophthalmopathy not arising within 18 months of follow-up defined hyperthyroidism as stable.

The authors amplified TCR beta CDR3 regions from RNA transcripts. RT-PCR in the first round used HTBI primers; a second-round multiplex PCR followed. Each CDR3 protein gets one entry after TCRdb re-called the multiplex PCR reads with MiXCR. Found here are 500,000 to 600,000 distinct CDR3 sequences, just under 40% of them singletons; the top ten hold about 4.1%. Sequencing was carried out using peripheral blood or thyroid tissue (not recorded which). The receptor was isolated from an adult man with Graves' hyperthyroidism.

The CDR3 DNA reads as TGTGCCAGCAGCTCGGACAGAGTTAATGAAAAACTGTCTTTT. Its protein is CASSSDRVNEKLSF. V is TRBV7-9 and J is TRBJ1-4, with a possible D match to TRBD1 (6 bases). The CDR3 is 14 amino acids. Germline V CDR1 and CDR2: SEHNR, FQNEAQ (reference sequence).